In this sample, the clone carrying this T cell receptor (beta chain) turned up once. The data belong to a study of blood T cell repertoires in COVID-19. Study-level information: COVID-19 samples collected from the United States, Italy and Spain covered acute and convalescent phases. Sources were T cells, B-cell-depleted T cells, or PBMCs; the material itself was cDNA or gDNA.

In the original analysis: Researchers report that nucleated cell counts were estimated from reference gene primer amplification. Method: immunoSEQ multiplex PCR; TCRdb's copy keeps in-frame clones and lacks some. The V and J calls and the clone size are those of that table, but D and trimming were determined from the DNA. The profile shows 120,000 to 150,000 clones, about nine tenths of them singletons. Per the germline V gene, CDR1 is LGHDT and CDR2 is YNNKEL (reference sequence). V lost 4 bases and J lost 6; bases outside the gene matches: 9. The CDR3 runs to 16 residues. The sequence came from a man aged 45 to 65 with active or convalescent COVID-19. Sequencing input: peripheral blood. The chain employs TRBV3-1 (or the pseudogene TRBV3-2) and TRBJ2-1, with 10 positions matching TRBD2. CDR3 nucleotide sequence: TGTGCCAGCAGCCCCACCGGGACTAGCGTCCGCAATGAGCAGTTCTTC. Residues: CASSPTGTSVRNEQFF.